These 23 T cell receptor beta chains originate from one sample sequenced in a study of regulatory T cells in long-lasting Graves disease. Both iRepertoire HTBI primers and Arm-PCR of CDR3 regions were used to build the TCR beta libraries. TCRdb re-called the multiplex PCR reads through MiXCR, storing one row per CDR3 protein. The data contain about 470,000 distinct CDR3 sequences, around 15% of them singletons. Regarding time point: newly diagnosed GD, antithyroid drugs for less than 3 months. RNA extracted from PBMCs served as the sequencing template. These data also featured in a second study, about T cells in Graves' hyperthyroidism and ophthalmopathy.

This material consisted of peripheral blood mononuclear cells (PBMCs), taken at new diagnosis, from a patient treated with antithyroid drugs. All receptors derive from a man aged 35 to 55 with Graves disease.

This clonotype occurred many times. The CDR3 loop reads CASSLSGRGREGETQYF. CDR3 DNA sequence: TGTGCCAGCAGCTTATCGGGGAGGGGACGGGAGGGAGAGACCCAGTACTTC. The chain has TRBV11-2 and TRBJ2-5, with TRBD2 matching over 8 bases. The CDR3 runs to 17 residues. V lost 2 bases and J lost 4; bases outside the gene matches: 12. Germline V gene data show CDR1 as SGHAT and CDR2 as FQNNGV. The variable domain in full, completed from reference TRBV11-2 and TRBJ2-5, reads EAGVAQSPRYKIIEKRQSVAFWCNPISGHATLYWYQQILGQGPKLLIQFQNNGVVDDSQLPKDRFSAERLKGVDSTLKIQPAKLEDSAVYLCASSLSGRGREGETQYFGPGTRLLVL.

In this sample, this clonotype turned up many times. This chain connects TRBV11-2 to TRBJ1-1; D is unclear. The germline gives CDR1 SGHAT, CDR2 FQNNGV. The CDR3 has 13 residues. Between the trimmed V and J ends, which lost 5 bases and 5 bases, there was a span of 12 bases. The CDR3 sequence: CASSTPGRTEAFF. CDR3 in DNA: TGTGCCAGCAGCACGCCAGGTCGGACTGAAGCTTTCTTT.

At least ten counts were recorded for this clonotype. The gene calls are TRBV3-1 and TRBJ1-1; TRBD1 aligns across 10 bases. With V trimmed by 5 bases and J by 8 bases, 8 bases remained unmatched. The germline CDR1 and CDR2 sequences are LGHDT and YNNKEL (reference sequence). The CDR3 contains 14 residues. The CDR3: CASSNGQGVSEAFF. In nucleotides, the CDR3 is TGTGCCAGCAGCAACGGACAGGGGGTATCGGAAGCTTTCTTT.

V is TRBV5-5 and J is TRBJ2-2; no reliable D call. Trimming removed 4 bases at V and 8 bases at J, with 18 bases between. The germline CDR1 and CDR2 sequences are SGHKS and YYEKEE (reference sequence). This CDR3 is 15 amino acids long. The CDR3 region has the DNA TGTGCCAGCAGCGTGAACCGCCAAAAGCTGGGGGAGCTGTTTTTT. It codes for CASSVNRQKLGELFF.

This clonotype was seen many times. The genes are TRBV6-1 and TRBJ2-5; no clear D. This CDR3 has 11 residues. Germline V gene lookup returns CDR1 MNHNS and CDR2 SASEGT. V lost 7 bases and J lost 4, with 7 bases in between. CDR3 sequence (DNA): TGTGCCAGCAAGGGTGCAGAGACCCAGTACTTC. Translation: CASKGAETQYF.

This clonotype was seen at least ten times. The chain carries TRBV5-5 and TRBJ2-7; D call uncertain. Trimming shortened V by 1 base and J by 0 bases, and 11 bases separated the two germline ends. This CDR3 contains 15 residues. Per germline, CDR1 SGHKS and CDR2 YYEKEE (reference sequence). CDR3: CASSLWVGSSYEQYF. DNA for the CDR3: TGTGCCAGCAGCTTGTGGGTGGGAAGCTCCTACGAGCAGTACTTC.

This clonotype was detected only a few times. CDR3 region: CSAPQDQNIQYF. CDR3 coding DNA: TGCAGTGCCCCTCAGGACCAAAACATTCAGTACTTC. J is TRBJ2-4 and V is TRBV20-1; D gene unclear. The V gene's germline CDR1 is DFQATT and CDR2 SNEGSKA (reference sequence). V gave up 6 bases and J gave up 5 bases, with 11 bases separating them. CDR3 size: 12 residues.

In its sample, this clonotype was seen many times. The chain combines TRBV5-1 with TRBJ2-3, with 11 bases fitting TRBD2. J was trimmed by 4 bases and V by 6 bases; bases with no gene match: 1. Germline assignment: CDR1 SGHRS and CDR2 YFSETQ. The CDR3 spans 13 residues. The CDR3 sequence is CASKLAGADTQYF. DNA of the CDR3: TGCGCCAGCAAACTAGCGGGAGCAGATACGCAGTATTTT.

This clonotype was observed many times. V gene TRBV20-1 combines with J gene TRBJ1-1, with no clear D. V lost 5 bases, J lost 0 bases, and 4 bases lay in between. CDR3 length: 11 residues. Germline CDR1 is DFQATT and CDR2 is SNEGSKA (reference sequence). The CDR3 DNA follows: TGCAGTGCTTTAATGAACACTGAAGCTTTCTTT. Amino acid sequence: CSALMNTEAFF.

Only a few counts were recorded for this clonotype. CDR3 bases: TGTGCCAGCAGCTACAGGGTGACTAACGATGAGCAGTTCTTC. The encoded protein is CASSYRVTNDEQFF. V is TRBV7-9 and J is TRBJ2-1, with a weak D call TRBD1 (6 bases). Germline lookup yields CDR1 SEHNR and CDR2 FQNEAQ (reference sequence). This CDR3 is 14 amino acids long. V was pared by 4 bases and J by 8 bases, with 15 bases between.

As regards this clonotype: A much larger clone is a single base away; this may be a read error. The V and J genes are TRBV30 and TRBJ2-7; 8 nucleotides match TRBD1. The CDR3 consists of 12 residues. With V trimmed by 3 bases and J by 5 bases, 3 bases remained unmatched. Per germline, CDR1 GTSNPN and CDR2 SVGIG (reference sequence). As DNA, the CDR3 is TGTGCCTGGAGGGACAGGGTAGACGAGCAGTACTTC. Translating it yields CAWRDRVDEQYF.

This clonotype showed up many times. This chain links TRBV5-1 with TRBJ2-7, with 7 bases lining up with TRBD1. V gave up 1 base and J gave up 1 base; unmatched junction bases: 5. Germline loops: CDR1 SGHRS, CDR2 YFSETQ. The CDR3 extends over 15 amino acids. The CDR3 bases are TGCGCCAGCAGCTTGCCCCAGGGGGAATCCTACGAGCAGTACTTC. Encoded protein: CASSLPQGESYEQYF.

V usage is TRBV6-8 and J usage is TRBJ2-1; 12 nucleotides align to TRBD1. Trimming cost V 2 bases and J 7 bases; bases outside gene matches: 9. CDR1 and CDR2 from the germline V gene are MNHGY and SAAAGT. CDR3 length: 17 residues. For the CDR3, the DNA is TGTGCCAGCAGTTACCCTAGGGACAGGGGGCGGTCGAATGAGCAGTTCTTC. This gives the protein CASSYPRDRGRSNEQFF.

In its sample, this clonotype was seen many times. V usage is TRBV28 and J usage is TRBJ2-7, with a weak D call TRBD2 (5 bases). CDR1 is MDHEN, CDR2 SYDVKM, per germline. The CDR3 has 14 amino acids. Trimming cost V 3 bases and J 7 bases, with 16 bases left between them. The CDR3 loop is CASSLSPNPGEQYF. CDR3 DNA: TGTGCCAGCAGTTTGAGTCCCAACCCGGGGGAGCAGTACTTC.

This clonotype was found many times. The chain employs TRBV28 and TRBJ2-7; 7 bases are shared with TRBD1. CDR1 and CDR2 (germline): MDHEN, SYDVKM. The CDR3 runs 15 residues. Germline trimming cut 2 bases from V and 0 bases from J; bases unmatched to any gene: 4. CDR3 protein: CASSLQGTDSYEQYF. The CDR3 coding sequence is TGTGCCAGCAGTTTACAGGGGACAGACTCCTACGAGCAGTACTTC. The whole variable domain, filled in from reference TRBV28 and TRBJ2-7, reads DVKVTQSSRYLVKRTGEKVFLECVQDMDHENMFWYRQDPGLGLRLIYFSYDVKMKEKGDIPEGYSVSREKKERFSLILESASTNQTSMYLCASSLQGTDSYEQYFGPGTRLTVT.

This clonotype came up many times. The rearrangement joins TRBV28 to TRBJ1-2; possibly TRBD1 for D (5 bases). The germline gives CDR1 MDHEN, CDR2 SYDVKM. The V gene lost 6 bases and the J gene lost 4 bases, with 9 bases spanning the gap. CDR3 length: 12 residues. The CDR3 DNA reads TGTGCCAGCAGCCCGGGGGTCTATGGCTACACCTTC. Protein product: CASSPGVYGYTF.

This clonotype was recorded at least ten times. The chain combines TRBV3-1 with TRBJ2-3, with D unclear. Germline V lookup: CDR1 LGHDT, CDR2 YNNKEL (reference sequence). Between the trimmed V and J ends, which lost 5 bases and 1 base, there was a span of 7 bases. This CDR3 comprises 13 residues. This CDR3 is CASSSRGTDTQYF. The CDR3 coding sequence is TGTGCCAGCAGCTCCCGGGGCACAGATACGCAGTATTTT.

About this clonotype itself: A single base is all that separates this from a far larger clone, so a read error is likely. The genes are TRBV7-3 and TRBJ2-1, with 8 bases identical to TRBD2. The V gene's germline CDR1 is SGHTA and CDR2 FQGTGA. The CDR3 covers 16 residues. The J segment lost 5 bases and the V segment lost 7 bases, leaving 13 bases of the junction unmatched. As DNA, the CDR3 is TGTGCCAGCAACTCGCGGACTAGCATCGTTAACAATGAGCAGTTCTTC. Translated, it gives CASNSRTSIVNNEQFF.

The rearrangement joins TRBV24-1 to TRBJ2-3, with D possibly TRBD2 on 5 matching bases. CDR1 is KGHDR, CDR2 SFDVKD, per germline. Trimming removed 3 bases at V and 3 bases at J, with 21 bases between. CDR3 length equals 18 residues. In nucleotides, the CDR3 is TGTGCCACCAGTGATCCCTCCCCGATCGGGGAGAGGACAGATACGCAGTATTTT. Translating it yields CATSDPSPIGERTDTQYF.

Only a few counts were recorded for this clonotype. In DNA, the CDR3 is TGCAGTGCTAGAACAGGGAATCATGATCAGCCCCAGCATTTT. Encoded protein: CSARTGNHDQPQHF. This chain joins TRBV20-1 and TRBJ1-5, with D tentatively TRBD1 (6 bases). CDR1 and CDR2 (germline): DFQATT, SNEGSKA (reference sequence). This CDR3 has 14 residues. V dropped 2 bases and J dropped 5 bases, with 13 bases sitting between them.

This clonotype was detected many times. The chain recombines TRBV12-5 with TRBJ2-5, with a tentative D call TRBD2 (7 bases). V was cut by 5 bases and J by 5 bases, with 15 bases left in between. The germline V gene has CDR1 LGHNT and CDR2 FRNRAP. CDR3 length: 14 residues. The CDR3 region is CASGRGGGEETQYF. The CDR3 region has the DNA TGTGCTAGTGGTCGCGGAGGGGGGGAGGAGACCCAGTACTTC.

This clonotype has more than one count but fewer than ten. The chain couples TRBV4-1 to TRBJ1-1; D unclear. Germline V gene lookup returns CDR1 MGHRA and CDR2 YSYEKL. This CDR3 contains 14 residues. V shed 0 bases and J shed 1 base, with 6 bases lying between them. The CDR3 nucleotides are TGCGCCAGCAGCCAAGATCTTAGGAACACTGAAGCTTTCTTT. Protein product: CASSQDLRNTEAFF.

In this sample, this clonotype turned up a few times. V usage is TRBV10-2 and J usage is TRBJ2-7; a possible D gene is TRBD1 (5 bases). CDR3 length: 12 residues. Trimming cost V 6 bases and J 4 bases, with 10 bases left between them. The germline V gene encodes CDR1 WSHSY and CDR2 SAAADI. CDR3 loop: CASSMTVYEQYF. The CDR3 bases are TGCGCCAGCAGCATGACAGTTTACGAGCAGTACTTC.